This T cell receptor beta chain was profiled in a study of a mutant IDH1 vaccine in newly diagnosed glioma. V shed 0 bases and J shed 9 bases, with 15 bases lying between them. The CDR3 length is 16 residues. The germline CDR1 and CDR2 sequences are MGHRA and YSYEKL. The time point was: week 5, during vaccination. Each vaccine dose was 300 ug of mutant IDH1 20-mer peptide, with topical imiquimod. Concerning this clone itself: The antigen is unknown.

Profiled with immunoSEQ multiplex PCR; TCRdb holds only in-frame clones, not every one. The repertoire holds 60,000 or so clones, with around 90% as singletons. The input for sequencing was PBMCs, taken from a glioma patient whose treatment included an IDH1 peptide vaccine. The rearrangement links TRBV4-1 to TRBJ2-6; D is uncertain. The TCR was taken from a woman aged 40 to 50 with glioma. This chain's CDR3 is CASSQDNRGPYNVLTF. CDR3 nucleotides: TGCGCCAGCAGCCAAGATAATCGAGGACCCTACAACGTCCTGACTTTC.